A selection of T cell receptor beta chains follows, all from one sample in a study of shared clonotypes between healthy human individuals. TCRdb keeps only in-frame clones here, not all; method: immunoSEQ multiplex PCR. This sample has some 2,000,000 clones, with approximately 95% found just once. Sequenced: naive CD4+ T cells sorted from blood. The receptors come from a man between 18 and 29 years old in good health. CDR3s include the opening cysteine and the closing phenylalanine or tryptophan. The D gene is left open where the match is weak. Not all rows give a size; the values are once, few, many and, for expanded clones, a class.

NA,NA,TRBJ2-7,TRBV2,CASSPTVGSPYF,TGTGCCAGCAGCCCCACGGTCGGAAGCCCGTACTTC
NA,TRBD2,TRBJ2-5,TRBV5-4,CASSSGLAGGEETQYF,TGTGCCAGCAGCTCGGGACTAGCGGGAGGTGAAGAGACCCAGTACTTC
once,TRBD2,TRBJ2-5,TRBV7-9,CASSLGYSGRPQETQYF,TGTGCCAGCAGCTTAGGTTATAGCGGGCGTCCTCAAGAGACCCAGTACTTC
NA,TRBD2,TRBJ2-5,TRBV6-5,CASRQAGVETQYF,TGTGCCAGCAGACAAGCGGGAGTTGAGACCCAGTACTTC
NA,NA,TRBJ1-2,TRBV2,CASSRQTNYGYTF,TGTGCCAGCAGTAGACAGACTAACTATGGCTACACCTTC
NA,NA,TRBJ1-3,TRBV7-9,CASSFRHPSGNTIYF,TGTGCCAGCAGCTTTCGACATCCGAGTGGAAACACCATATATTTT
NA,NA,TRBJ2-3,TRBV6-5,CASSYSRGTDTQYF,TGTGCCAGCAGTTACTCTAGGGGTACAGATACGCAGTATTTT
NA,NA,TRBJ1-6,TRBV18,CASSPPDSTNSPLHF,TGTGCCAGCTCACCGCCTGACAGCACTAATTCACCCCTCCACTTT
NA,TRBD1,TRBJ2-7,TRBV7-2,CASSLNRGPYEQYF,TGTGCCAGCAGCCTCAACAGGGGCCCCTACGAGCAGTACTTC
NA,TRBD1,TRBJ2-3,TRBV5-1,CASSSGQGTDTQYF,TGCGCCAGCAGCTCTGGACAGGGCACAGATACGCAGTATTTT
NA,TRBD1,TRBJ2-7,TRBV5-4,CASSLRTGGNYEQYF,TGTGCCAGCAGCTTGAGGACAGGGGGGAACTACGAGCAGTACTTC
NA,NA,TRBJ1-2,TRBV19,CASSIGSGNYGYTF,TGTGCCAGTAGTATAGGGAGCGGAAACTATGGCTACACCTTC
NA,TRBD2,TRBJ2-3,TRBV30,CAWRGTRMDTQYF,TGTGCCTGGAGGGGGACTAGAATGGATACGCAGTATTTT
NA,NA,TRBJ2-3,TRBV7-2,CASSLGTDTQYF,TGTGCCAGCAGCTTAGGTACAGATACGCAGTATTTT
NA,NA,TRBJ1-2,TRBV28,CASSFVTANYGYTF,TGTGCCAGCAGTTTTGTGACAGCCAACTATGGCTACACCTTC